Below are 18 T cell receptor beta chains sequenced from a single sample in a study of shared clonotypes between healthy human individuals (dated by TCRdb to 2020 to 2022). Library generation was performed with the immunoSEQ multiplex PCR assay. TCRdb took over this immuneACCESS table, retaining in-frame rearrangements with V and J assigned. Such tables are incomplete; in checked studies, under half of the missing clones stem from an unresolved V gene, and the remainder is unexplained. The sample data list around 600,000 clones, and around 97% of these were observed just once. The ten largest clones represent 0.057% of the sample. Sample: naive CD4+ T cells sorted from blood. Sample cell subset or site, as interpreted from the label and publication: CD45RA+ positively selected. The receptors originated from a woman aged 25 to 39 in good health.

Here the CDR3 DNA reads TGTGCCAGCAGTTCGGATGCGTCGAAGCATGAAAAACTGTTTTTT. Residues: CASSSDASKHEKLFF. The chain combines TRBV7-2 with TRBJ1-4, with D unresolved. The CDR3 contains 15 residues. From germline, CDR1 is SGHTA and CDR2 FQGNSA. Trimming cost V 6 bases and J 6 bases, with 17 bases left between them.

This clone was detected once. The chain carries TRBV28 and TRBJ2-7; 7 nucleotides align to TRBD2. CDR1 and CDR2 from the germline V gene are MDHEN and SYDVKM. This CDR3 spans 15 amino acids. Germline trimming cut 7 bases from V and 7 bases from J; bases unmatched to any gene: 16. The CDR3 here is CASTSGGEGTREQYF. CDR3 sequence (DNA): TGTGCCAGCACCTCGGGAGGCGAGGGGACGCGTGAGCAGTACTTC.

The rearrangement links TRBV7-8 to TRBJ2-1; possibly TRBD2 for D (6 bases). V shed 4 bases and J shed 4 bases, with 26 bases lying between them. Germline loops: CDR1 SGHVS, CDR2 FQNEAQ. The CDR3 has 19 residues. In nucleotides, the CDR3 is TGTGCCAGCAGCTCCCGGGGAGTTTGGGGGGAGAGTAAATACAATGAGCAGTTCTTC. Translated, it gives CASSSRGVWGESKYNEQFF. The full variable domain, completed using reference TRBV7-8 and TRBJ2-1, is GAGVSQSPRYKVAKRGQDVALRCDPISGHVSLFWYQQALGQGPEFLTYFQNEAQLDKSGLPSDRFFAERPEGSVSTLKIQRTQQEDSAVYLCASSSRGVWGESKYNEQFFGPGTRLTVL.

V is TRBV18 and J is TRBJ2-5; D not resolved. Germline values: CDR1 KGHSH, CDR2 LQKENI. The length of the CDR3 is 14 residues. Between the trimmed V and J ends, which lost 1 base and 5 bases, there was a span of 11 bases. The CDR3 protein is CASSPQSSTETQYF. The DNA of the CDR3 is TGTGCCAGCTCACCACAGAGTAGCACGGAGACCCAGTACTTC.

This clone was observed once. The germline gene is not matched at one end of the junction; a read error may be the cause. The chain uses TRBV5-1 and TRBJ1-1; no reliable D call. This CDR3 has 8 amino acids. CDR1 and CDR2 from the germline V gene are SGHRS and YFSETQ. This CDR3 is CASSPTRF. The CDR3 DNA reads as TGCGCCAGCAGCCCCACCAGGTTT.

This chain uses TRBV7-9 with TRBJ2-1; TRBD2 matches 10 bases. Germline-derived CDR1 and CDR2 are SEHNR and FQNEAQ (reference sequence). The ends lost 5 bases at V and 9 bases at J; junction bases unmatched: 16. The CDR3 covers 17 residues. In DNA form, the CDR3 reads TGTGCCAGCAGCGCCCCAGGGGCTAGCGGGAGTCAAAGTGAGCAGTTCTTC. Amino acids: CASSAPGASGSQSEQFF.

Comments on this clone: Other DNA sequences in the sample encode the same CDR3. The chain combines TRBV18 with TRBJ1-1, with 7 positions matching TRBD1. The CDR3 spans 14 residues. Germline V CDR1 and CDR2: KGHSH, LQKENI. V lost 6 bases, J lost 0 bases, and 4 bases stayed unmatched. CDR3 nucleotides: TGTGCCAGCTCTCTCGACAGGGTGAACACTGAAGCTTTCTTT. Translated: CASSLDRVNTEAFF.

V usage is TRBV2 and J usage is TRBJ2-7; D may be TRBD2 (6 bases). V lost 8 bases, J lost 0 bases, and 11 bases lay in between. This CDR3 has 13 residues. Germline V gene lookup returns CDR1 SNHLY and CDR2 FYNNEI. The CDR3 loop reads CASDSGSSYEQYF. CDR3 nucleotides: TGTGCCAGCGATAGCGGCAGCTCCTACGAGCAGTACTTC.

This chain uses TRBV11-1 with TRBJ2-7, with unresolved D. Germline lookup yields CDR1 SGHAT and CDR2 FQDESV (reference sequence). The CDR3 spans 11 residues. The germline V and J ends were trimmed by 1 base and 7 bases, with 5 bases remaining between them. The CDR3 DNA sequence: TGTGCCAGCAGCTTAGACCGGGAGCAGTACTTC. This sequence encodes CASSLDREQYF.

The chain recombines TRBV19 with TRBJ2-5; D could derive from TRBD1 or TRBD2 (6 bases each). V lost 10 bases to trimming and J lost 0 bases, with 12 bases between them. Germline V gives CDR1 LNHDA, CDR2 SQIVND (reference sequence). This CDR3 has 13 residues. CDR3 protein: CATRGENQETQYF. The CDR3 nucleotides read TGTGCCACGAGGGGGGAGAACCAAGAGACCCAGTACTTC.

J is TRBJ1-2 and V is TRBV15; D possibly corresponds to TRBD1 (5 bases). V shed 3 bases and J shed 3 bases, with 11 bases lying between them. This CDR3 is 14 amino acids long. Germline V CDR1 and CDR2: LNHNV, YYDKDF (reference sequence). The CDR3 nucleotides read TGTGCCACCAGCAGCAGGGTTGTTGACTATGGCTACACCTTC. Amino acids: CATSSRVVDYGYTF. The full variable domain, in which reference TRBV15 and TRBJ1-2 provide the parts outside the CDR3, is DAMVIQNPRYQVTQFGKPVTLSCSQTLNHNVMYWYQQKSSQAPKLLFHYYDKDFNNEADTPDNFQSRRPNTSFCFLDIRSPGLGDTAMYLCATSSRVVDYGYTFGSGTRLTVV.

There are a few counts of this clone. The V gene is TRBV2, the J gene TRBJ1-5, with D possibly matching TRBD1 (5 bases). CDR1 is SNHLY, CDR2 FYNNEI, per germline. This CDR3 is built from 13 residues. V lost 4 bases and J lost 5, with 9 bases in between. Written as DNA, the CDR3 is TGTGCCAGCAGTGTAACAGGCCATCAGCCCCAGCATTTT. It codes for CASSVTGHQPQHF.

The J gene is TRBJ1-5, the V gene TRBV5-1; D is possibly TRBD1 (6 bases). The CDR3 runs to 16 residues. Trimming left V 0 bases short and J 2 bases short, with 12 bases between. CDR1 and CDR2 from the germline V gene are SGHRS and YFSETQ. The CDR3: CASSLDGGQRNQPQHF. CDR3 DNA: TGCGCCAGCAGCTTGGATGGGGGGCAGCGCAATCAGCCCCAGCATTTT.

This chain links TRBV2 with TRBJ1-1; TRBD1 agrees at 7 bases. The CDR3 totals 14 residues. The V gene end was trimmed by 7 bases and the J gene end by 3 bases; junction bases not matched to a gene: 8. Germline V gene data show CDR1 as SNHLY and CDR2 as FYNNEI. The CDR3 sequence: CASITGRGDTEAFF. The CDR3 DNA follows: TGTGCCAGCATAACGGGCAGGGGGGACACTGAAGCTTTCTTT.

The chain has TRBV10-3 and TRBJ2-5; TRBD1 agrees at 11 bases. The end of the DNA fits TRBJ2-7 better, so the J call may be wrong. The CDR3 extends over 13 amino acids. Germline-derived CDR1 and CDR2 are ENHRY and SYGVKD. The DNA for the CDR3 is TGTGCCATCAGCCAGGGACAGGGGGACGAGCAGTACTTC. Translating gives CAISQGQGDEQYF.

The CDR3 here is CASKADYNEQFF. CDR3 sequence (DNA): TGCGCCAGCAAGGCGGATTACAATGAGCAGTTCTTC. The gene calls are TRBV5-1 and TRBJ2-1; D is ambiguous. The germline gives CDR1 SGHRS, CDR2 YFSETQ. V was cut by 6 bases and J by 4 bases, with 8 bases left in between. The CDR3 loop spans 12 amino acids.

In DNA form, the CDR3 reads TGTGCCAGCAGCTTAGCGTCGGGGGGCCGTAATTCACCCCTCCACTTT. It specifies CASSLASGGRNSPLHF. J is TRBJ1-6 and V is TRBV11-2; possibly TRBD1 for D (6 bases). Germline lookup yields CDR1 SGHAT and CDR2 FQNNGV. The CDR3 contains 16 residues. The germline V and J ends were trimmed by 1 base and 6 bases, with 13 bases remaining between them.

This sequence joins TRBV19 and TRBJ1-5, with D maybe TRBD1 (5 bases). Germline V lookup: CDR1 LNHDA, CDR2 SQIVND (reference sequence). The V end lost 0 bases, the J end lost 3 bases, and 9 bases lay between the germline ends. This CDR3 has 15 residues. CDR3: CASSIEGADNQPQHF. The CDR3 DNA reads as TGTGCCAGTAGTATAGAAGGGGCCGACAATCAGCCCCAGCATTTT.